This TCR beta chain was sequenced for a study of cytomegalovirus exposure and HLA in healthy donors. Vbeta (60) and Jbeta (13) primers were used in the PCR. Some clones are missing from TCRdb's copy, which holds only in-frame ones; the method was immunoSEQ multiplex PCR. Of approximately 210,000 clones listed, approximately 85% were seen once; the top ten hold 1.5% to 1.7%. Trimming removed 1 base from V and 4 bases from J, with 13 bases in between. This CDR3 region has 15 residues. CDR1 is MGHRA, CDR2 YSYEKL, per germline. The sequencing input was PBMCs. The rearrangement uses TRBV4-1 and TRBJ2-5, with D maybe TRBD1 (6 bases). This TCR derives from a girl aged 10-17 years in good health and CMV-seropositive. The CDR3 region is CASSQATGYGETQYF. The DNA for the CDR3 is TGCGCCAGCAGCCAAGCTACAGGGTATGGAGAGACCCAGTACTTC.